This T cell receptor (beta chain) stems from a study of OX40 agonist ivuxolimab in advanced cancers. Study-wide context: Patients with hepatocellular carcinoma, melanoma, renal cell or head and neck cancer made up the dose-escalation patients. Cohort: around 79% men, mean age about 60, aged about 20 to 79. The study's findings and limits: Among T cells, CD8+ cells averaged more expanded clones than CD4+ cells.

Points on this clone: Its cognate antigen is unknown.

Trimming cost V 2 bases and J 6 bases; bases outside gene matches: 11. The CDR3 has 16 residues. CDR1 and CDR2 from the germline V gene are SGDLS and YYNGEE. Clones were sequenced by immunoSEQ multiplex PCR, and TCRdb holds only the in-frame ones, with some missing. The table has tens of thousands of clones, roughly 88% seen once. This receptor was taken from an adult with an advanced solid tumor such as melanoma, head and neck, liver or kidney cancer. This chain joins TRBV9 and TRBJ2-5, with 9 bases identical to TRBD1. The material sequenced was CD4+ or CD8+ T cells sorted from blood, taken in a trial of the OX40 agonist ivuxolimab. The CDR3 DNA reads as TGTGCCAGCAGCGTCTGGGGACAGGGCCGAAGAAAGACCCAGTACTTC. It specifies CASSVWGQGRRKTQYF.